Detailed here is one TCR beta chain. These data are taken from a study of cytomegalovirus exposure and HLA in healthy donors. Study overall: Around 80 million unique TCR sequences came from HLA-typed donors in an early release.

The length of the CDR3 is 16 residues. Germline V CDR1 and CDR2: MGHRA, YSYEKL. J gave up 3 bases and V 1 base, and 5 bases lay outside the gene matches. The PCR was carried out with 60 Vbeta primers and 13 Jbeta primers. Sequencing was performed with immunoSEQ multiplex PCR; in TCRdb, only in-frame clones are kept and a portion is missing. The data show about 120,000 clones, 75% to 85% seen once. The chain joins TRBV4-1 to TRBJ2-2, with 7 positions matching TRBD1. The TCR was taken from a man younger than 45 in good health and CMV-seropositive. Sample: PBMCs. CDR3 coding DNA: TGCGCCAGCAGCCAAGCACAGGGGTATGACACCGGGGAGCTGTTTTTT. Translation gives CASSQAQGYDTGELFF.